A single sample is the source of the 9 T cell receptor beta chains below, sequenced in a study of cytomegalovirus exposure and HLA in healthy donors (dated by TCRdb to the late 2010s). Receptors were amplified or captured by the immunoSEQ multiplex PCR assay. For the multiplex PCR, a mixture combining 60 forward primers for TCR Vbeta segments and 13 reverse primers for TCR Jbeta segments was used. What TCRdb holds here is the immuneACCESS table cut down to in-frame rearrangements. Part of the clones is not present; checked against another copy, under half of the missing clones reflect an unresolved V gene, and the others are unexplained. The sample yields approximately 110,000 clones; about 70% were counted once. About 2.6% of the sample is in the top ten clones. The specimen sequenced was PBMCs. These receptors originate from a man aged 45-65 years in good health and CMV-seropositive.

The V gene is TRBV2, the J gene TRBJ2-7; 10 positions agree with TRBD1. CDR1 is SNHLY and CDR2 is FYNNEI in the germline V gene. V was pared by 8 bases and J by 7 bases, with 8 bases of the junction left unmatched. The length of the CDR3 is 13 residues. The CDR3 reads CASGRQGAGEQYF. The CDR3 coding sequence is TGTGCCAGCGGGAGACAGGGGGCAGGGGAGCAGTACTTC. The full variable domain, with the rest looked up from reference TRBV2 and TRBJ2-7, is EPEVTQTPSHQVTQMGQEVILRCVPISNHLYFYWYRQILGQKVEFLVSFYNNEISEKSEIFDDQFSVERPDGSNFTLKIRSTKLEDSAMYFCASGRQGAGEQYFGPGTRLTVT.

The chain has TRBV2 and TRBJ2-5, with D possibly TRBD1 on 6 matching bases. The germline V and J ends were trimmed by 3 bases and 7 bases, with 9 bases remaining between them. The CDR3 is made up of 12 amino acids. Looked up from germline, CDR1 is SNHLY and CDR2 is FYNNEI. CDR3 nucleotide sequence: TGTGCCAGCAGTGACAGGGGTGGGACCCAGTACTTC. It specifies CASSDRGGTQYF.

The sample holds a few counts of this clone. This sequence joins TRBV6-1 and TRBJ1-6, with D unresolved. The V end was cut by 7 bases, the J end by 5 bases, with 15 bases between. Per the germline V gene, CDR1 is MNHNS and CDR2 is SASEGT. The CDR3 runs to 15 residues. The CDR3 bases are TGTGCCAGCATCGAACTCTGGGGAGATAATTCACCCCTCCACTTT. Amino acids: CASIELWGDNSPLHF.

This clone has just one count. The V call is TRBV14, the J call TRBJ1-4; the match to TRBD1 covers 7 bases. This CDR3 spans 15 amino acids. Germline V CDR1 and CDR2: SGHDN, FVKESK. V trimming: 3 bases; J trimming: 8 bases; junction bases outside the gene matches: 9. CDR3 bases: TGTGCCAGCAGCCATCGGGTACAGGGGAGCGAAAAACTGTTTTTT. Translation gives CASSHRVQGSEKLFF. Together with reference TRBV14 and TRBJ1-4, the CDR3 gives the full variable domain: EAGVTQFPSHSVIEKGQTVTLRCDPISGHDNLYWYRRVMGKEIKFLLHFVKESKQDESGMPNNRFLAERTGGTYSTLKVQPAELEDSGVYFCASSHRVQGSEKLFFGSGTQLSVL.

This chain connects TRBV6-1 to TRBJ1-1; 9 bases line up with TRBD1. Germline V gives CDR1 MNHNS, CDR2 SASEGT. The CDR3 is 15 residues long. V lost 7 bases to trimming and J lost 6 bases; unmatched junction nucleotides: 12. CDR3 residues: CASIGAGQGISEAFF. CDR3 coding DNA: TGTGCCAGCATTGGAGCGGGACAGGGAATCTCTGAAGCTTTCTTT.

V is TRBV19 and J is TRBJ2-2; 10 bases are a match to TRBD1. The V segment lost 9 bases and the J segment 7 bases; nucleotides outside the gene matches: 8. The CDR3 covers 14 residues. Germline assignment: CDR1 LNHDA and CDR2 SQIVND (reference sequence). This CDR3 is CASIPGQGSGELFF. The CDR3 region has the DNA TGTGCCAGCATCCCGGGACAGGGGAGCGGGGAGCTGTTTTTT.

A few counts support this clone. The chain has TRBV18 and TRBJ2-5; tentative D call: TRBD1 (7 bases). Trimming pared 4 bases from V and 0 bases from J, leaving 12 bases between. This CDR3 region has 15 residues. From germline, CDR1 is KGHSH and CDR2 LQKENI. DNA of the CDR3: TGTGCCAGCTCACGCGGGGACAGCAACCAAGAGACCCAGTACTTC. This translates into CASSRGDSNQETQYF. Full variable domain (rest looked up from reference TRBV18 and TRBJ2-5): NAGVMQNPRHLVRRRGQEARLRCSPMKGHSHVYWYRQLPEEGLKFMVYLQKENIIDESGMPKERFSAEFPKEGPSILRIQQVVRGDSAAYFCASSRGDSNQETQYFGPGTRLLVL.

There are a few counts of this clone. This chain uses TRBV19 with TRBJ2-1; 9 nucleotides agree with TRBD2. Looked up from germline, CDR1 is LNHDA and CDR2 is SQIVND (reference sequence). This CDR3 spans 15 amino acids. J gave up 4 bases and V 6 bases, and 7 bases lay outside the gene matches. CDR3 in amino acids: CASSRTSERYNEQFF. DNA for the CDR3: TGTGCCAGTAGCCGGACTAGCGAGCGGTACAATGAGCAGTTCTTC.

J is TRBJ1-2 and V is TRBV6-1; unclear D gene. Germline V gene lookup returns CDR1 MNHNS and CDR2 SASEGT. This CDR3 is 13 amino acids long. Trimming removed 6 bases at V and 3 bases at J, with 11 bases between. The CDR3 nucleotides read TGTGCCAGCAGACCTAGAGTTGACTATGGCTACACCTTC. This sequence encodes CASRPRVDYGYTF.